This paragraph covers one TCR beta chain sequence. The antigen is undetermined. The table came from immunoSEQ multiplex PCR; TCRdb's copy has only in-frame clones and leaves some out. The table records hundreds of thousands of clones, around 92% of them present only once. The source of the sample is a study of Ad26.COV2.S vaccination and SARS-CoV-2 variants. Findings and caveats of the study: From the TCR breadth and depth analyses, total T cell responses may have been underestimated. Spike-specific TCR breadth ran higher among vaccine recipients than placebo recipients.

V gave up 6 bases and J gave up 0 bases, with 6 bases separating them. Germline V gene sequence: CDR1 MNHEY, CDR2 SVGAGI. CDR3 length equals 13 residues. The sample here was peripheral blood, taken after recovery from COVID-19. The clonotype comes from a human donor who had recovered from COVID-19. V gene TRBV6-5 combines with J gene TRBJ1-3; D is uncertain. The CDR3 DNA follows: TGTGCCAGCAGAATTTACTCTGGAAACACCATATATTTT. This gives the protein CASRIYSGNTIYF.